The rows below give T cell receptor beta chains drawn from one sample of a study of cytomegalovirus exposure and HLA in healthy donors. The method was immunoSEQ multiplex PCR; TCRdb's version includes in-frame clones alone and lacks a portion of them. Of some 120,000 clones in the sample, 73% were seen once. Sequencing input: PBMCs. The receptors come from a woman aged 40 to 55 in good health and CMV-seropositive. CDR3s include the opening cysteine and the closing phenylalanine or tryptophan. The D gene is left open where the match is weak. Rows may omit the clone size; those that give it use once, few, many or a size class.

once	TRBJ1-5	.	TRBV6-1	TGTGCCAGCAGGTTAGGGGTCGGAGGCAATCAGCCCCAGCATTTT	CASRLGVGGNQPQHF
.	TRBJ2-7	TRBD1	TRBV30	TGTGCCTGGAGTGTGGGTCGGACAGGGGGGGACGAGCAGTACTTC	CAWSVGRTGGDEQYF
.	TRBJ1-1	.	TRBV6-5	TGTGCCAGCAGCCACCCGCAGGGGCCTGAAGCTTTCTTT	CASSHPQGPEAFF
.	TRBJ2-3	.	TRBV5-4	TGTGCCAGCAGCTTCCCCTCCGAAGGGGGTATCGGAGATACGCAGTATTTT	CASSFPSEGGIGDTQYF
.	TRBJ2-7	TRBD2	TRBV6-5	TGTGCCAGCAGCCCCAGCGGGAGGGCTCGCGAGCAGTACTTC	CASSPSGRAREQYF
.	TRBJ2-1	TRBD2	TRBV9	TGTGCCAGCAGCGTAGCTAGCGGGAGGGGCGGGAATGAGCAGTTCTTC	CASSVASGRGGNEQFF
.	TRBJ1-5	TRBD1	TRBV6-9	TGTGCCAGCAGTTATTGGGACAGGGGTGATCAGCCCCAGCATTTT	CASSYWDRGDQPQHF
.	TRBJ1-1	TRBD1	TRBV4-3	TGCGCCAGCAGCCAAGATCGACAGGGGAGGATTGGCACTGAAGCTTTCTTT	CASSQDRQGRIGTEAFF
.	TRBJ1-2	TRBD1	TRBV19	TGTGCCAGTAGTATGGGACAGTATAACTATGGCTACACCTTC	CASSMGQYNYGYTF
many	TRBJ1-2	.	TRBV7-2	TGTGCCAGCAGCTCTAGCCTTACAAGGGGGTATAACTATGGCTACACCTTC	CASSSSLTRGYNYGYTF
.	TRBJ1-1	TRBD1	TRBV19	TGTGCCAGTAGTACTGACAGGGTCACTGAAGCTTTCTTT	CASSTDRVTEAFF
.	TRBJ2-7	.	TRBV7-9	TGTGCCAGCAGCGTCCTGGACTACTTAGTTACCTACGAGCAGTACTTC	CASSVLDYLVTYEQYF
.	TRBJ2-4	.	TRBV14	TGTGCCAGCAGCCAAAGGGGCAGGGCCGGCATTCAGTACTTC	CASSQRGRAGIQYF
.	TRBJ1-1	TRBD1	TRBV19	TGTGCTACGACAGGGGCTTACACTGAAGCTTTCTTT	CATTGAYTEAFF
.	TRBJ1-2	.	TRBV14	TGTGCCAGCAGCCAAGAATGGGGGAGGGGGGATGGCTACACCTTC	CASSQEWGRGDGYTF
few	TRBJ1-3	.	TRBV4-3	TGCGCCAGCAGCCAGAGTACAGGGAAAGCTGGAAACACCATATATTTT	CASSQSTGKAGNTIYF
.	TRBJ1-6	TRBD1	TRBV7-2	TGTGCCAGCAGCTTGGGACAGGGGCGATCACCCCTCCACTTT	CASSLGQGRSPLHF
.	TRBJ1-1	TRBD1	TRBV7-9	TGTGCCAGCAGCGCACAGGGGTTCACTGAAGCTTTCTTT	CASSAQGFTEAFF
.	TRBJ1-5	.	TRBV19	TGTGCCAGTAGTATCTCTCTTGATCAGCCCCAGCATTTT	CASSISLDQPQHF
.	TRBJ2-2	TRBD2	TRBV27	TGTGCCAGCAGTCCCCGGGGGACTAGCGGGGGCACCGGGGAGCTGTTTTTT	CASSPRGTSGGTGELFF
.	TRBJ2-3	.	TRBV7-9	TGTGCCAGCAGCTTCGGGGGTAATACGCAGTATTTT	CASSFGGNTQYF
.	TRBJ2-3	TRBD1	TRBV7-3	TGTGCCAGCAGCATGGGACAGGCGGCAGATACGCAGTATTTT	CASSMGQAADTQYF
.	TRBJ1-4	.	TRBV5-1	TGCGCCAGCAGCCCCACAGTCTCAACTAATGAAAAACTGTTTTTT	CASSPTVSTNEKLFF
.	TRBJ1-2	.	TRBV19	TGTGCCAGCCGAAGGGGCGGGGCGAACTATGGCTACACCTTC	CASRRGGANYGYTF
.	TRBJ1-6	.	TRBV30	TGTGCCTGGAGTGTAACCGGGGTCCTCCACTTT	CAWSVTGVLHF
large	TRBJ2-1	.	TRBV30	TGTGCCTGCCAACAGACTAGCTCCTACAATGAGCAGTTCTTC	CACQQTSSYNEQFF
.	TRBJ2-3	TRBD2	TRBV7-9	TGTGCCAGCAGCTTAGAGACTAGCGTACTCTCAGATACGCAGTATTTT	CASSLETSVLSDTQYF